This TCR beta chain comes out of a study of PD-1 blockade in classical Hodgkin lymphoma (dated by TCRdb to 2020 to 2022). About the investigation overall: Nivolumab dosing was 3 mg/kg intravenously every 2 weeks, continuing until either disease progression or unacceptable toxicity. A peripheral blood immune signature of response to PD-1 blockade in classical Hodgkin lymphoma was defined using TCR beta sequencing and CyTOF. Results the study describes overall, beyond this receptor: Lower diversity was observed in patients in whom nivolumab was started less than 1 year after ASCT, and these patients were excluded from later analyses so that confounding by immune reconstitution would be avoided. Among trial patients, those achieving complete response had baseline diversity similar to that of newly diagnosed patients, while diversity was significantly lower in partial responders and progressors. CD4+ but not CD8+ TCR diversity rose significantly by C4D1 (p=0.0027 vs p=0.16), most apparent in complete responders (p=0.02). Baseline TCR diversity was reported as lower in newly diagnosed patients than in healthy donors, and lower still in relapsed/refractory patients. The study covered only a single clinical trial cohort, and the causes of the repertoire differences, possibly disease activity or prior therapy, were still not defined.

The Qiagen DNeasy kit was used to extract genomic DNA both from unsorted PBMCs and from the negatively selected CD4+ and CD8+ fractions. TCR beta CDR3 regions were amplified by immunoSEQ multiplex PCR using primers annealing to V and J segments. A synthetic immune receptor repertoire was used to minimize amplification bias, and any remaining bias was removed computationally after sequencing. In the paper's pipeline: Custom Python scripts were used to quantify repertoire diversity as the Shannon entropy index. Unsorted, CD4+ and CD8+ repertoires were examined separately, except in combined analyses, for which CD4+ and CD8+ sequences were merged in silico. Clonal expansion was defined as a frequency increase of at least 2-fold after treatment compared with C1D1, and clones undetected at baseline were assigned a pseudocount of 0.5. Clones with 0 or 1 copy at C1D1 were classified as singleton clones, and clones with 2 or more copies were classified as non-singleton clones. Clones expanded in unsorted samples were labelled as CD4+, CD8+ or unknown by matching protein sequences in sorted samples from the same patient. Wilcoxon tests were applied to paired samples to test diversity changes from C1D1 to C4D1. The immuneACCESS repertoire file appears here via TCRdb, limited to in-frame rearrangements. These files lack a portion of the clones; in checked studies, under half of the deficit traces to unresolved V genes, and the cause of the others is not known. V, J and clone size were drawn from that table, and D and trimming were deduced from the DNA. For this sample there are approximately 25,000 clones; roughly 84% appear just once. The ten largest clones add up to around 1.7% of the sample.

Points on this clone: Its antigen is not yet known. Per-nucleotide qualities are absent, and no much larger clonotype sits a single base away.

Between the V and J ends, shortened by 4 bases and 2 bases respectively, the junction contains 12 bases. CDR1 and CDR2 (SGHRS, YFSETQ) derive from the germline V gene. The CDR3 has 14 amino acids, counting the end cysteine and phenylalanine. Only the CDR3 part of the read is kept: 42 bases, read in frame from the first base. What the time point label conveys for this sample: cycle 1 day 1 (C1D1), immediately before nivolumab initiation. All trial patients had relapsed after autologous stem cell transplantation, with cohorts A, B and C differing in prior brentuximab vedotin exposure. CD4+ T cells were purified from thawed PBMCs by magnetic negative selection with a Miltenyi CD4+ T cell isolation kit. The trial cohort comprised 60 or so patients with relapsed/refractory classical Hodgkin lymphoma whose best overall responses were complete response, partial response or progressive disease. Single-agent nivolumab was administered to trial patients in the multi-cohort phase II CheckMate 205 trial. Best overall response was determined by an independent review committee according to the 2007 International Working Group response criteria. Trial PBMCs were collected just before the start of nivolumab (C1D1) and during therapy at cycle 2 day 1 and cycle 4 day 1. Peripheral blood was collected in 8 mL Vacutainer Cell Preparation Tubes, from which PBMCs were isolated by centrifugation and then cryopreserved. Purified CD4+ and CD8+ fractions were generated only in cases for which an additional PBMC sample was available. Magnetically labelled cells were depleted on LS columns in a quadroMACS separator, and the flow-through was collected as the purified fraction.

The sequencing here drew on CD4+ T cells from blood, taken at baseline. The sequence joins TRBV5-1 to TRBJ1-1; the D gene is possibly TRBD1, with 5 bases matching. This sequence was found in a human donor with classical Hodgkin lymphoma. The base sequence is TGCGCCAGCAGCGGGAGGGGACTTAACACTGAAGCTTTCTTT. Its protein product is CASSGRGLNTEAFF.